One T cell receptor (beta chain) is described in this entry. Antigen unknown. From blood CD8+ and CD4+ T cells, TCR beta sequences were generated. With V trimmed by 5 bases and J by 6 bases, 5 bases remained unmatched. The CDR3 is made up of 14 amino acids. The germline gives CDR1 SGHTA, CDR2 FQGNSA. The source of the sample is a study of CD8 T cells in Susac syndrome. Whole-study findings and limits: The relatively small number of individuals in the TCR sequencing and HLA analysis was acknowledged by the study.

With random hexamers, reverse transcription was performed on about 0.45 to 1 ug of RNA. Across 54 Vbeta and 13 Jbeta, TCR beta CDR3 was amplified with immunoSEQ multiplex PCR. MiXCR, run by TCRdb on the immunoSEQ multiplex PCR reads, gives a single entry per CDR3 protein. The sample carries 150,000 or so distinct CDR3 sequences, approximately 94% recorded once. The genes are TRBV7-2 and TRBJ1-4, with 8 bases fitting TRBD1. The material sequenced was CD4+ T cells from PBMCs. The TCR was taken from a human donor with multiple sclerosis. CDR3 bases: TGTGCCAGCAGCCAAGGGACAGGATATGAAAAACTGTTTTTT. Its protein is CASSQGTGYEKLFF. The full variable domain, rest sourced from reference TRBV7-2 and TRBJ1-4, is GAGVSQSPSNKVTEKGKDVELRCDPISGHTALYWYRQSLGQGLEFLIYFQGNSAPDKSGLPSDRFSAERTGGSVSTLTIQRTQQEDSAVYLCASSQGTGYEKLFFGSGTQLSVL.